The clone carrying this T cell receptor (beta chain) was detected only a few times. Repertoires were generated with immunoSEQ multiplex PCR, while TCRdb's copy carries only in-frame clones and drops some. The sample records about 130,000 clones, 65% to 90% being singletons. The record originates from a study of blood T cell repertoires in COVID-19. The V and J ends lost 2 bases and 7 bases respectively, with 8 bases between them. Germline V lookup: CDR1 MNHEY, CDR2 SVGEGT. There are 12 residues in the CDR3. The chain links TRBV6-2 or TRBV6-3 to TRBJ1-1; D gene ambiguous. Sequencing used PBMCs or T cells enriched from blood (not recorded which). This sequence was found in a woman aged 45-65 years who had recovered from COVID-19. The CDR3 DNA is TGTGCCAGCAGTTACACGTCAGTTGAAGCTTTCTTT. Protein product: CASSYTSVEAFF.